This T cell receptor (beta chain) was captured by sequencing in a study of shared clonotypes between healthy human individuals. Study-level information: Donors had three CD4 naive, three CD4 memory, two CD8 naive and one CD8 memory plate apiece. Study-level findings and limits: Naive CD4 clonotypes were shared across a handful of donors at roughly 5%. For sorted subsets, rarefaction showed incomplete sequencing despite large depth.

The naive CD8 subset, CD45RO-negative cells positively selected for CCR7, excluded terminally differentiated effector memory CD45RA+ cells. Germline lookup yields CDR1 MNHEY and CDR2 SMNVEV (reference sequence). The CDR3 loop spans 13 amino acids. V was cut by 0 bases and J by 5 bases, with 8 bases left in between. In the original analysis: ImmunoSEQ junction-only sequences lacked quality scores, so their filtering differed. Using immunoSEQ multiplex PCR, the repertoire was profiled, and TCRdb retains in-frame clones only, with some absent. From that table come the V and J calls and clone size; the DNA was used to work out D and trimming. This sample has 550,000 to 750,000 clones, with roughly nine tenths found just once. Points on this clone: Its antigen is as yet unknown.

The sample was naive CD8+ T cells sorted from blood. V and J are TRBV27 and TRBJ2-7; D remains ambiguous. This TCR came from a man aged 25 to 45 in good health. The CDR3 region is CASSLSSSDEQYF. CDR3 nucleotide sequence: TGTGCCAGCAGTTTATCGAGTAGTGACGAGCAGTACTTC.